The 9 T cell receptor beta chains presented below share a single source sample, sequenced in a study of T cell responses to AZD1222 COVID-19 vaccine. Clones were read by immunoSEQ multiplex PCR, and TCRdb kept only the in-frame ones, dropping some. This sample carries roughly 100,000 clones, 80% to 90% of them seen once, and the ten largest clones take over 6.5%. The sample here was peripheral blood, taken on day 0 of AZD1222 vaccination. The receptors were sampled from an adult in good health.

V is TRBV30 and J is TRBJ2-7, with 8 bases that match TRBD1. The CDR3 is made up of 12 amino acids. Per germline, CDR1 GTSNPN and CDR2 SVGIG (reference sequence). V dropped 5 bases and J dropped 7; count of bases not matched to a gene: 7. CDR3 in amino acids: CAWGGQEWEQYF. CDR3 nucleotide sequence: TGTGCCTGGGGGGGACAGGAGTGGGAGCAGTACTTC.

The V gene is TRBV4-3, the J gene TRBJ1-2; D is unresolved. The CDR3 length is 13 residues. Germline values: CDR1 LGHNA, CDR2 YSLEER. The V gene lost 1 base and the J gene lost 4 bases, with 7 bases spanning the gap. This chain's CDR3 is CASSQGAGYGYTF. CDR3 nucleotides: TGCGCCAGCAGCCAAGGGGCGGGCTATGGCTACACCTTC.

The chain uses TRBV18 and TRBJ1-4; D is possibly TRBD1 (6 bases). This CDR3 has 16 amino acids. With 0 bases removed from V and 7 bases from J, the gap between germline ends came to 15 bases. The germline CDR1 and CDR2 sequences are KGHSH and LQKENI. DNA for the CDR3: TGTGCCAGCTCACCACCGGAGGGGGGTTGGAGTGAAAAACTGTTTTTT. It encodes CASSPPEGGWSEKLFF. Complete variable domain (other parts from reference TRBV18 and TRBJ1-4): NAGVMQNPRHLVRRRGQEARLRCSPMKGHSHVYWYRQLPEEGLKFMVYLQKENIIDESGMPKERFSAEFPKEGPSILRIQQVVRGDSAAYFCASSPPEGGWSEKLFFGSGTQLSVL.

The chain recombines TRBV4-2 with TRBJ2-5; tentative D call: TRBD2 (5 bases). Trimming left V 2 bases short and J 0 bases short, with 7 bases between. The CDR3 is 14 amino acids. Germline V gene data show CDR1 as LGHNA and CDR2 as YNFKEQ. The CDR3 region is CASSQRRDQETQYF. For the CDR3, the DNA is TGTGCCAGCAGCCAACGGCGGGACCAAGAGACCCAGTACTTC.

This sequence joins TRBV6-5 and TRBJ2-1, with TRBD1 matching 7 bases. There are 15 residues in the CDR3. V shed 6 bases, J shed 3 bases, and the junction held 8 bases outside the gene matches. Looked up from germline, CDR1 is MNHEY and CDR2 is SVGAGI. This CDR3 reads CASSLGQEIYNEQFF. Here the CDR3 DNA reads TGTGCCAGCAGCTTAGGACAGGAAATCTACAATGAGCAGTTCTTC.

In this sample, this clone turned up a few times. The CDR3 loop reads CASSLVAGEETQYF. CDR3 sequence (DNA): TGCGCCAGCAGCTTGGTAGCGGGAGAGGAGACCCAGTACTTC. The V call is TRBV5-1, the J call TRBJ2-5; 9 bases map to TRBD2. CDR3 size: 14 residues. V lost 0 bases and J lost 5; bases outside the gene matches: 2. Germline assignment: CDR1 SGHRS and CDR2 YFSETQ.

Written as DNA, the CDR3 is TGCGCCAGCAGCCCATTTGGTTCTGTTCGACTAGCGGGAGCTGTAGGGGGTAATGAGCAGTTCTTC. It specifies CASSPFGSVRLAGAVGGNEQFF. The V gene is TRBV5-1, the J gene TRBJ2-1; TRBD2 matches at 12 bases. V dropped 4 bases and J dropped 7; count of bases not matched to a gene: 27. The CDR3 sequence is 22 residues long. The germline gives CDR1 SGHRS, CDR2 YFSETQ.

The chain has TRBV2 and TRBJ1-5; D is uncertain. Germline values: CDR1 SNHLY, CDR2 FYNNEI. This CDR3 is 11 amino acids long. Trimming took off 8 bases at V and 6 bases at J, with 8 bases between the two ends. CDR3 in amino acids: CASAVGQPQHF. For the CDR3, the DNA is TGTGCCAGCGCGGTTGGTCAGCCCCAGCATTTT.

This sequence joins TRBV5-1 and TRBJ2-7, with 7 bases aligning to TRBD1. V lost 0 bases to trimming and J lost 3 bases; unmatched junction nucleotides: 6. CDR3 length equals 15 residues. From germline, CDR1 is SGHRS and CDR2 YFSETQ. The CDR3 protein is CASSLDRTGSYEQYF. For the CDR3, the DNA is TGCGCCAGCAGCTTGGATCGGACAGGCAGCTACGAGCAGTACTTC.